Detailed here is one TCR beta chain. Some clones are missing from TCRdb's copy, which holds only in-frame ones; the method was immunoSEQ multiplex PCR. The sample consists of a few hundred thousand clones, more than 75% of them appearing once. These data originate in a study of blood T cell repertoires in COVID-19. The wider study: The study drew acute and convalescent COVID-19 samples from the United States, Italy and Spain.

CDR3 length: 19 amino acids. Germline lookup yields CDR1 SGHRS and CDR2 YFSETQ. Trimming removed 0 bases from V and 1 base from J; junction bases left unmatched: 9. The sample comprised peripheral blood. The chain combines TRBV5-1 with TRBJ2-6, with 8 bases lining up with TRBD2. This TCR was recovered from a human donor in a cohort sampled during active COVID-19. Here the CDR3 reads CASSLVAGPDYSGANVLTF. The CDR3 DNA follows: TGCGCCAGCAGCTTGGTAGCGGGACCAGACTATTCTGGGGCCAACGTCCTGACTTTC. Full variable domain (rest looked up from reference TRBV5-1 and TRBJ2-6): KAGVTQTPRYLIKTRGQQVTLSCSPISGHRSVSWYQQTPGQGLQFLFEYFSETQRNKGNFPGRFSGRQFSNSRSEMNVSTLELGDSALYLCASSLVAGPDYSGANVLTFGAGSRLTVL.